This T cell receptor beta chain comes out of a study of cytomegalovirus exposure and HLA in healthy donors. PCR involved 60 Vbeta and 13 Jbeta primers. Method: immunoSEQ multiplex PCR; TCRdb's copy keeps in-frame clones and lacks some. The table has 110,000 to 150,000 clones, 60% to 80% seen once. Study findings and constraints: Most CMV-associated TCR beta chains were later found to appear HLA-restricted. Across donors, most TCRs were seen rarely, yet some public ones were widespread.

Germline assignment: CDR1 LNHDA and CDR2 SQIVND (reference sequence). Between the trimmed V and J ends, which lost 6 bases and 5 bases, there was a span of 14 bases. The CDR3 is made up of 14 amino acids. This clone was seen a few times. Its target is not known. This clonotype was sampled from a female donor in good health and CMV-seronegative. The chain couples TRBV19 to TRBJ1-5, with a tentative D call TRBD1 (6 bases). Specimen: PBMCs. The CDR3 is CASSVQGKDQPQHF. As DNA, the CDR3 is TGTGCCAGTAGCGTGCAGGGGAAGGATCAGCCCCAGCATTTT.